This TCR beta chain is from a study of blood T cells in healthy people across ages. The CDR3 consists of 14 residues. Germline assignment: CDR1 SGHTA and CDR2 FQGNSA. The V and J ends lost 2 bases and 0 bases respectively, with 7 bases between them. With a J-beta primer mix and a sample-barcoded 5' primer, a second PCR ran 7 to 11 cycles. Each cDNA molecule, via a template-switch adaptor with 12 random nucleotides, was tagged. Sequencing yielded, for each sample, at least 3 million paired-end reads carrying CDR3. From the 5' RACE reads, TCRdb called clonotypes with MiXCR, one entry per CDR3 protein. The data show around 1,800,000 distinct CDR3 sequences, more than 35% seen once. Details on this clonotype: No antigen is known for it.

Findings and caveats of the study: Nothing was known about donor CMV status, and this possibly confounded expanded clonotype changes.

Sequences were obtained from blood. The TCR comes from a human donor in good health. The chain couples TRBV7-2 to TRBJ1-1; the D is unclear. CDR3 residues: CASSLSALNTEAFF. The CDR3, as DNA: TGTGCCAGCAGCTTAAGTGCCCTGAACACTGAAGCTTTCTTT.